This T cell receptor beta chain was captured by sequencing in a study of T cells after yellow fever vaccination. Researchers made TCR cDNA using 5'RACE template switching, and this step added a universal primer site and UMIs. TCRdb fed the 5' RACE reads into MiXCR, producing one record per CDR3 protein. The sample contains 150,000 to 200,000 distinct CDR3 sequences, 9.5% to 11% of which appear only once. Comments on this clonotype: Antigen unknown.

CDR1 and CDR2 (germline): SNHLY, FYNNEI. This CDR3 spans 10 amino acids. With 6 bases removed from V and 6 bases from J, the gap between germline ends came to 5 bases. General study points: A secondary response was less intense yet reached its peak sooner, at day 5 versus 15.

The sequence derives from a man younger than 30 who received the YFV17D yellow fever vaccine. The sequencing used CD8+ T cells sorted from PBMCs, collected 15 days after the yellow fever booster vaccination. The rearrangement links TRBV2 to TRBJ1-1; D unclear. In DNA, the CDR3 is TGTGCCAGCAGAGGCGCTGAAGCTTTCTTT. Its protein product is CASRGAEAFF.